This T cell receptor (beta chain) was found in a study of blood T cell repertoires in COVID-19. Seattle patient enrollment occurred during active infection, with longitudinal follow-up thereafter. The germline V and J ends were trimmed by 10 bases and 5 bases, with 16 bases remaining between them. In germline, CDR1 is MNHEY, CDR2 SVGAGI. This CDR3 comprises 13 residues. As originally analysed: Using reference gene primer amplification, nucleated cell counts were estimated. The assay was immunoSEQ multiplex PCR, and TCRdb's table has in-frame clones only and misses some. V and J calls plus clone size are reproduced from that table; the DNA served to infer D and trimming. The table records 100,000 to 150,000 clones, about nine tenths of them present only once.

The source material was peripheral blood. This chain connects TRBV6-5 to TRBJ2-3, with D possibly matching TRBD1 (5 bases). This receptor was identified in a man between 60 and 75 years old with COVID-19, enrolled during active disease. The CDR3 sequence is CATLSTGQDTQYF. CDR3 coding DNA: TGTGCCACCCTCTCTACAGGCCAAGATACGCAGTATTTT.